These T cell receptor beta chains were read from a single sample in a study of T-cell reconstitution after alpha-beta-depleted transplantation in children. MiXCR, run by TCRdb on the PCR reads, gives a single entry per CDR3 protein. The table shows some 550,000 distinct CDR3 sequences, with about 16% occurring only once. Sequencing was performed on PBMCs from the stem cell graft donor, taken from the stem cell graft. These receptors all stem from a human donor who donated a stem cell graft to a child with acute lymphoblastic leukemia. CDR3s include the opening cysteine and the closing phenylalanine or tryptophan. Each record gives: clone size, V gene, D gene, J gene, CDR3 protein, CDR3 DNA. A D gene is named only where the DNA matches it firmly. The size entry is marked missing in some rows and otherwise reads once, few, many or a size class.

.	TRBV5-1	TRBD1	TRBJ1-2	CASSRLGQEDGYTF	TGCGCCAGCAGCCGTTTGGGACAGGAGGATGGCTACACCTTC
many	TRBV5-1	.	TRBJ2-3	CASSLWTGTDTQYF	TGCGCCAGCAGCTTGTGGACGGGCACAGATACGCAGTATTTT
few	TRBV20-1	.	TRBJ2-7	CSALAERNYEQYF	TGCAGTGCTCTGGCGGAGCGAAACTACGAGCAGTACTTC
.	TRBV7-3	.	TRBJ1-2	CASSLGGVHYTF	TGTGCCAGCAGCCTAGGAGGGGTTCACTACACCTTC
.	TRBV20-1	.	TRBJ2-2	CSAALQGTPRTGELFF	TGCAGTGCTGCCCTCCAGGGGACCCCTCGCACCGGGGAGCTGTTTTTT
few	TRBV28	TRBD2	TRBJ2-5	CVSGLAGQETQYF	TGTGTATCCGGGCTAGCGGGGCAAGAGACCCAGTACTTC
few	TRBV20-1	TRBD2	TRBJ2-7	CSAGWPGLAHEQYF	TGCAGTGCTGGCTGGCCGGGACTAGCCCACGAGCAGTACTTC
.	TRBV5-1	.	TRBJ1-2	CASSLDWSGPYGYTF	TGCGCCAGCAGCTTGGATTGGAGCGGGCCATATGGCTACACCTTC
few	TRBV7-9	.	TRBJ2-7	CASSQWTDPYEQYF	TGTGCCAGCAGCCAATGGACAGACCCCTACGAGCAGTACTTC
few	TRBV6-1	.	TRBJ2-1	CASRPWGGKDNEQFF	TGTGCCAGCCGCCCCTGGGGAGGAAAGGACAATGAGCAGTTCTTC
.	TRBV5-1	TRBD2	TRBJ2-1	CASSLASGLANNEQFF	TGCGCCAGCAGCTTGGCCTCGGGACTAGCAAACAATGAGCAGTTCTTC
.	TRBV5-1	.	TRBJ2-1	CASSSEVDSGVLGLGQFF	TGCGCCAGCAGTTCTGAGGTGGACTCGGGGGTACTTGGGTTGGGGCAGTTCTTC
.	TRBV9	TRBD2	TRBJ2-3	CASSTLAGAGVPSTDTQYF	TGTGCCAGCAGCACCTTAGCGGGAGCCGGCGTTCCTAGCACAGATACGCAGTATTTT
few	TRBV5-1	.	TRBJ2-7	CASSSQGWWQYF	TGCGCCAGCAGCTCACAGGGCTGGTGGCAGTACTTC
.	TRBV12-3/TRBV12-4	.	TRBJ2-3	CASSLVRGRSTDTQYF	TGTGCCAGCAGTTTAGTTCGGGGCAGGAGCACAGATACGCAGTATTTT
.	TRBV11-2	.	TRBJ1-2	CASSFSSWGQGMSGYTF	TGTGCCAGCAGCTTCTCTAGCTGGGGGCAGGGCATGAGTGGCTACACCTTC
.	TRBV5-5	.	TRBJ2-7	CASSLWRHPLYEQYF	TGTGCCAGCAGCTTGTGGAGACATCCCCTCTACGAGCAGTACTTC
.	TRBV20-1	.	TRBJ1-5	CSAGGQFNQPQHF	TGCAGTGCTGGAGGACAGTTCAATCAGCCCCAGCATTTT
few	TRBV5-1	.	TRBJ2-2	CASSSEMNTGELFF	TGCGCCAGCTCTTCCGAGATGAACACCGGGGAGCTGTTTTTT
few	TRBV19	TRBD2	TRBJ2-7	CASSSTSGGFYEQYF	TGTGCCAGTAGCTCGACTAGCGGGGGGTTCTACGAGCAGTACTTC
.	TRBV4-2	.	TRBJ1-1	CASSQGSIRRTFF	TGTGCCAGCAGCCAAGGGTCCATAAGAAGGACTTTCTTT
few	TRBV7-2	.	TRBJ2-5	CASSPSGTQETQYF	TGTGCCAGCAGCCCTTCTGGGACCCAAGAGACCCAGTACTTC
.	TRBV20-1	TRBD1	TRBJ2-7	CSAETGDLSYEQYF	TGCAGTGCTGAAACAGGGGATTTAAGCTACGAGCAGTACTTC
few	TRBV25-1	.	TRBJ1-2	CASSPTTVYGYGYTF	TGTGCCAGCAGTCCTACCACAGTCTATGGCTATGGCTACACCTTC
.	TRBV12-3/TRBV12-4	TRBD1	TRBJ1-2	CASSWLQGKAGYTF	TGTGCCAGCAGTTGGTTACAGGGGAAAGCAGGCTACACCTTC
.	TRBV18	.	TRBJ2-3	CASSPHRTDTQYF	TGTGCCAGCTCACCTCATCGGACAGATACGCAGTATTTT
.	TRBV12-3/TRBV12-4	.	TRBJ2-5	CASSPLTVQETQYF	TGTGCCAGCAGCCCCTTGACAGTCCAAGAGACCCAGTACTTC
.	TRBV5-1	.	TRBJ2-1	CASSLATFPYNEQFF	TGCGCCAGCAGCTTGGCGACATTTCCCTACAATGAGCAGTTCTTC
few	TRBV12-3/TRBV12-4	.	TRBJ1-2	CASIPSLPGLTNYGYTF	TGTGCCAGCATCCCCTCTCTCCCAGGGCTGACTAACTATGGCTACACCTTC
few	TRBV7-9	.	TRBJ2-4	CASRAVPGIAKNIQYF	TGTGCCAGCAGGGCCGTGCCGGGAATAGCCAAAAACATTCAGTACTTC
.	TRBV10-3	TRBD1	TRBJ2-7	CAISAGTGVSYEQYF	TGTGCCATCAGTGCCGGGACAGGGGTCTCCTACGAGCAGTACTTC
few	TRBV20-1	.	TRBJ2-1	CSASPVGAYNEQFF	TGCAGTGCCTCCCCGGTGGGGGCCTACAATGAGCAGTTCTTC
.	TRBV25-1	.	TRBJ2-2	CASSESLPGAGELFF	TGTGCCAGCAGTGAATCCCTCCCGGGGGCCGGGGAGCTGTTTTTT
.	TRBV11-1	.	TRBJ2-1	CASSLTISAYEQFF	TGTGCCAGCAGCTTAACCATTAGCGCTTATGAGCAGTTCTTC
.	TRBV5-1	TRBD2	TRBJ2-1	CASRRESEIYNEQFF	TGCGCCAGCAGGCGGGAGTCAGAGATTTACAATGAGCAGTTCTTC
.	TRBV19	.	TRBJ1-1	CASSIRDQEAFF	TGTGCCAGTAGTATAAGGGACCAAGAAGCTTTCTTT
few	TRBV5-1	TRBD1	TRBJ2-5	CASSLALSTGSGRETQYF	TGCGCCAGCAGCTTGGCCCTTTCGACAGGGTCCGGCAGGGAGACCCAGTACTTC
.	TRBV5-1	.	TRBJ2-3	CASKSEQGSGDTQYF	TGCGCCAGCAAATCGGAACAGGGCAGTGGGGATACGCAGTATTTT
few	TRBV7-8	TRBD1	TRBJ1-1	CASSLGQGNMNTEAFF	TGTGCCAGCAGCCTAGGACAGGGGAATATGAACACTGAAGCTTTCTTT
few	TRBV12-3/TRBV12-4	.	TRBJ1-5	CASSNEDRSNQPQHF	TGTGCCAGCAGCAACGAGGACCGTAGCAATCAGCCCCAGCATTTT
many	TRBV6-2/TRBV6-3	.	TRBJ2-3	CASSPREQDTQYF	TGTGCCAGCAGTCCCCGGGAGCAAGATACGCAGTATTTT
.	TRBV18	.	TRBJ2-2	CASSPPTVWMVNTGELFF	TGTGCCAGCTCACCACCGACAGTCTGGATGGTTAACACCGGGGAGCTGTTTTTT
few	TRBV24-1	.	TRBJ1-5	CATGGSDSNQPQHF	TGTGCCACCGGGGGTTCCGATAGCAATCAGCCCCAGCATTTT
.	TRBV20-1	.	TRBJ1-5	CSARAGRDQPQHF	TGCAGTGCTAGGGCGGGGAGGGACCAGCCCCAGCATTTT
few	TRBV9	TRBD2	TRBJ2-3	CASSVAWGLPSGLTDTQYF	TGTGCCAGCAGCGTAGCTTGGGGACTACCCTCTGGCCTCACAGATACGCAGTATTTT
.	TRBV20-1	.	TRBJ2-4	CSARGTDKNIQYF	TGCAGTGCTAGGGGGACTGATAAAAACATTCAGTACTTC
.	TRBV7-9	.	TRBJ2-7	CASSLAYWGTSNYEQYF	TGTGCCAGCAGCTTAGCCTACTGGGGGACAAGTAACTACGAGCAGTACTTC
.	TRBV6-2/TRBV6-3	.	TRBJ2-1	CASSPAGWANEQFF	TGTGCCAGCAGCCCCGCCGGGTGGGCGAATGAGCAGTTCTTC
many	TRBV5-1	.	TRBJ2-7	CASSLGGVREQYF	TGCGCCAGCAGCTTGGGGGGGGTCCGCGAGCAGTACTTC
few	TRBV7-9	.	TRBJ1-3	CASRPESDTIYF	TGTGCCAGCAGACCCGAAAGTGACACCATATATTTT
few	TRBV5-1	.	TRBJ2-7	CASSMEGLPYEQYF	TGCGCCAGCAGCATGGAGGGATTACCCTACGAGCAGTACTTC